Listed below are T cell receptor beta chains from one sample, sequenced in a study of CD8+ T cells in alopecia areata. Assay: immunoSEQ multiplex PCR; the TCRdb copy retains only in-frame clones and omits some. The data contain over 200,000 clones, 57% of them singletons. The sample here was CD4+ T cells sorted from blood, taken at week 0. These receptors were taken from a human donor with alopecia areata. The conserved cysteine and the conserved F or W are not part of the CDR3 here. Each record gives: CDR3 protein, D gene, clone size, V gene, J gene. A D gene is named only where the DNA matches it firmly. Clone size is given for some rows only: seen once, a few or many times, or a class if the clone is expanded.

AWMGYGTGESNYGYT	TRBD1	.	TRBV30	TRBJ1-2
ASSLSGRTYEQY	TRBD2	.	TRBV2	TRBJ2-7
ASSARGRDEQF	.	many	TRBV9	TRBJ2-1
SVDLGTGNSYEQY	TRBD1	.	TRBV29-1	TRBJ2-7
AISEGQGLQPQH	.	few	TRBV10-3	TRBJ1-5
AWSVMGQLYGYT	TRBD1	few	TRBV30	TRBJ1-2
AISDPTVAYEQY	.	.	TRBV10-3	TRBJ2-7
ASSSSMYEQF	.	.	TRBV11-3	TRBJ2-1
AWSYRDEQF	.	once	TRBV30	TRBJ2-1
ASSLSFGITDTQY	.	once	TRBV5-1	TRBJ2-3
ASRRAGDRPNTEAF	TRBD1	.	TRBV19	TRBJ1-1
SASDSFNTGELF	.	few	TRBV29-1	TRBJ2-2
ASRGAREQY	.	few	TRBV6-6	TRBJ2-7
ASSQGLASYEQY	.	.	TRBV4-1	TRBJ2-7
ASRPTGGQGNIQY	TRBD1	few	TRBV2	TRBJ2-4
ASRVTGATAGYT	.	.	TRBV2	TRBJ1-2
ASSVGVGETQY	.	.	TRBV9	TRBJ2-5
ASSPKSPFREPSGANVLT	.	.	TRBV27	TRBJ2-6
SAPYTDTQY	.	.	TRBV20-1	TRBJ2-3
SVRRDRGTEAF	TRBD1	.	TRBV29-1	TRBJ1-1
ASSLQGPHSPLH	.	few	TRBV5-1	TRBJ1-6
ASSFAGSSYNEQF	.	few	TRBV7-2	TRBJ2-1
ASSLSPPFGGYT	.	few	TRBV27	TRBJ1-2
AWTGSRGYT	.	.	TRBV30	TRBJ1-2
AWSVTSTGELF	.	.	TRBV30	TRBJ2-2
AWSAHLYNSPLH	.	.	TRBV30	TRBJ1-6
ASSAGGRNEKLF	TRBD1	few	TRBV18	TRBJ1-4
ASSLTRAANYGYT	.	.	TRBV4-2	TRBJ1-2
ASSLDRRTGELF	.	once	TRBV7-3	TRBJ2-2
ASSPTQETQY	.	.	TRBV7-9	TRBJ2-5
ASSSRPVEEETQY	.	.	TRBV7-9	TRBJ2-5
ASNTGYNSPLH	.	few	TRBV13	TRBJ1-6
ASSLDTWEQY	.	.	TRBV5-4	TRBJ2-7
ASSLKGWVDYGYT	.	.	TRBV11-2	TRBJ1-2
ASSLRAGNNEQF	.	.	TRBV11-3	TRBJ2-1
AWSRLAEQF	TRBD2	.	TRBV30	TRBJ2-1
ASSRQTGDEQF	TRBD1	.	TRBV5-1	TRBJ2-1
ASSVDEGSTSGELF	.	.	TRBV9	TRBJ2-2
ASSQTTVTGAPEKLF	.	.	TRBV4-2	TRBJ1-4
ASRTHGTSTDTQY	.	.	TRBV6-1	TRBJ2-3
ASSLLTPGAGANVLT	.	.	TRBV27	TRBJ2-6
AWTAGANVLT	.	.	TRBV30	TRBJ2-6
ASSYTGTGSHGYT	TRBD1	.	TRBV7-2	TRBJ1-2
ASSLGGRLRSYGYT	.	.	TRBV11-2	TRBJ1-2
ASSFGPLFREETQY	.	.	TRBV5-4	TRBJ2-5
ASSFTSGSVDTQY	.	.	TRBV6-5	TRBJ2-3
ASSLEARGGHEQF	TRBD2	.	TRBV5-1	TRBJ2-1
ASSSRDRGPYEQY	TRBD1	once	TRBV5-4	TRBJ2-7
ASSYPGQQETQY	TRBD1	.	TRBV5-1	TRBJ2-5
ASSSSSRTGNYGYT	.	.	TRBV5-6	TRBJ1-2
ASSTGDADTQY	TRBD1	once	TRBV2	TRBJ2-3
ASSQGDRGDEKLF	TRBD1	.	TRBV4-1	TRBJ1-4
ASSFKRPSSYNEQF	.	.	TRBV5-1	TRBJ2-1
ASSPFWRERGNEQF	TRBD2	few	TRBV4-1	TRBJ2-1
ASSQDSSLAGAYNEQF	TRBD2	.	TRBV4-1	TRBJ2-1